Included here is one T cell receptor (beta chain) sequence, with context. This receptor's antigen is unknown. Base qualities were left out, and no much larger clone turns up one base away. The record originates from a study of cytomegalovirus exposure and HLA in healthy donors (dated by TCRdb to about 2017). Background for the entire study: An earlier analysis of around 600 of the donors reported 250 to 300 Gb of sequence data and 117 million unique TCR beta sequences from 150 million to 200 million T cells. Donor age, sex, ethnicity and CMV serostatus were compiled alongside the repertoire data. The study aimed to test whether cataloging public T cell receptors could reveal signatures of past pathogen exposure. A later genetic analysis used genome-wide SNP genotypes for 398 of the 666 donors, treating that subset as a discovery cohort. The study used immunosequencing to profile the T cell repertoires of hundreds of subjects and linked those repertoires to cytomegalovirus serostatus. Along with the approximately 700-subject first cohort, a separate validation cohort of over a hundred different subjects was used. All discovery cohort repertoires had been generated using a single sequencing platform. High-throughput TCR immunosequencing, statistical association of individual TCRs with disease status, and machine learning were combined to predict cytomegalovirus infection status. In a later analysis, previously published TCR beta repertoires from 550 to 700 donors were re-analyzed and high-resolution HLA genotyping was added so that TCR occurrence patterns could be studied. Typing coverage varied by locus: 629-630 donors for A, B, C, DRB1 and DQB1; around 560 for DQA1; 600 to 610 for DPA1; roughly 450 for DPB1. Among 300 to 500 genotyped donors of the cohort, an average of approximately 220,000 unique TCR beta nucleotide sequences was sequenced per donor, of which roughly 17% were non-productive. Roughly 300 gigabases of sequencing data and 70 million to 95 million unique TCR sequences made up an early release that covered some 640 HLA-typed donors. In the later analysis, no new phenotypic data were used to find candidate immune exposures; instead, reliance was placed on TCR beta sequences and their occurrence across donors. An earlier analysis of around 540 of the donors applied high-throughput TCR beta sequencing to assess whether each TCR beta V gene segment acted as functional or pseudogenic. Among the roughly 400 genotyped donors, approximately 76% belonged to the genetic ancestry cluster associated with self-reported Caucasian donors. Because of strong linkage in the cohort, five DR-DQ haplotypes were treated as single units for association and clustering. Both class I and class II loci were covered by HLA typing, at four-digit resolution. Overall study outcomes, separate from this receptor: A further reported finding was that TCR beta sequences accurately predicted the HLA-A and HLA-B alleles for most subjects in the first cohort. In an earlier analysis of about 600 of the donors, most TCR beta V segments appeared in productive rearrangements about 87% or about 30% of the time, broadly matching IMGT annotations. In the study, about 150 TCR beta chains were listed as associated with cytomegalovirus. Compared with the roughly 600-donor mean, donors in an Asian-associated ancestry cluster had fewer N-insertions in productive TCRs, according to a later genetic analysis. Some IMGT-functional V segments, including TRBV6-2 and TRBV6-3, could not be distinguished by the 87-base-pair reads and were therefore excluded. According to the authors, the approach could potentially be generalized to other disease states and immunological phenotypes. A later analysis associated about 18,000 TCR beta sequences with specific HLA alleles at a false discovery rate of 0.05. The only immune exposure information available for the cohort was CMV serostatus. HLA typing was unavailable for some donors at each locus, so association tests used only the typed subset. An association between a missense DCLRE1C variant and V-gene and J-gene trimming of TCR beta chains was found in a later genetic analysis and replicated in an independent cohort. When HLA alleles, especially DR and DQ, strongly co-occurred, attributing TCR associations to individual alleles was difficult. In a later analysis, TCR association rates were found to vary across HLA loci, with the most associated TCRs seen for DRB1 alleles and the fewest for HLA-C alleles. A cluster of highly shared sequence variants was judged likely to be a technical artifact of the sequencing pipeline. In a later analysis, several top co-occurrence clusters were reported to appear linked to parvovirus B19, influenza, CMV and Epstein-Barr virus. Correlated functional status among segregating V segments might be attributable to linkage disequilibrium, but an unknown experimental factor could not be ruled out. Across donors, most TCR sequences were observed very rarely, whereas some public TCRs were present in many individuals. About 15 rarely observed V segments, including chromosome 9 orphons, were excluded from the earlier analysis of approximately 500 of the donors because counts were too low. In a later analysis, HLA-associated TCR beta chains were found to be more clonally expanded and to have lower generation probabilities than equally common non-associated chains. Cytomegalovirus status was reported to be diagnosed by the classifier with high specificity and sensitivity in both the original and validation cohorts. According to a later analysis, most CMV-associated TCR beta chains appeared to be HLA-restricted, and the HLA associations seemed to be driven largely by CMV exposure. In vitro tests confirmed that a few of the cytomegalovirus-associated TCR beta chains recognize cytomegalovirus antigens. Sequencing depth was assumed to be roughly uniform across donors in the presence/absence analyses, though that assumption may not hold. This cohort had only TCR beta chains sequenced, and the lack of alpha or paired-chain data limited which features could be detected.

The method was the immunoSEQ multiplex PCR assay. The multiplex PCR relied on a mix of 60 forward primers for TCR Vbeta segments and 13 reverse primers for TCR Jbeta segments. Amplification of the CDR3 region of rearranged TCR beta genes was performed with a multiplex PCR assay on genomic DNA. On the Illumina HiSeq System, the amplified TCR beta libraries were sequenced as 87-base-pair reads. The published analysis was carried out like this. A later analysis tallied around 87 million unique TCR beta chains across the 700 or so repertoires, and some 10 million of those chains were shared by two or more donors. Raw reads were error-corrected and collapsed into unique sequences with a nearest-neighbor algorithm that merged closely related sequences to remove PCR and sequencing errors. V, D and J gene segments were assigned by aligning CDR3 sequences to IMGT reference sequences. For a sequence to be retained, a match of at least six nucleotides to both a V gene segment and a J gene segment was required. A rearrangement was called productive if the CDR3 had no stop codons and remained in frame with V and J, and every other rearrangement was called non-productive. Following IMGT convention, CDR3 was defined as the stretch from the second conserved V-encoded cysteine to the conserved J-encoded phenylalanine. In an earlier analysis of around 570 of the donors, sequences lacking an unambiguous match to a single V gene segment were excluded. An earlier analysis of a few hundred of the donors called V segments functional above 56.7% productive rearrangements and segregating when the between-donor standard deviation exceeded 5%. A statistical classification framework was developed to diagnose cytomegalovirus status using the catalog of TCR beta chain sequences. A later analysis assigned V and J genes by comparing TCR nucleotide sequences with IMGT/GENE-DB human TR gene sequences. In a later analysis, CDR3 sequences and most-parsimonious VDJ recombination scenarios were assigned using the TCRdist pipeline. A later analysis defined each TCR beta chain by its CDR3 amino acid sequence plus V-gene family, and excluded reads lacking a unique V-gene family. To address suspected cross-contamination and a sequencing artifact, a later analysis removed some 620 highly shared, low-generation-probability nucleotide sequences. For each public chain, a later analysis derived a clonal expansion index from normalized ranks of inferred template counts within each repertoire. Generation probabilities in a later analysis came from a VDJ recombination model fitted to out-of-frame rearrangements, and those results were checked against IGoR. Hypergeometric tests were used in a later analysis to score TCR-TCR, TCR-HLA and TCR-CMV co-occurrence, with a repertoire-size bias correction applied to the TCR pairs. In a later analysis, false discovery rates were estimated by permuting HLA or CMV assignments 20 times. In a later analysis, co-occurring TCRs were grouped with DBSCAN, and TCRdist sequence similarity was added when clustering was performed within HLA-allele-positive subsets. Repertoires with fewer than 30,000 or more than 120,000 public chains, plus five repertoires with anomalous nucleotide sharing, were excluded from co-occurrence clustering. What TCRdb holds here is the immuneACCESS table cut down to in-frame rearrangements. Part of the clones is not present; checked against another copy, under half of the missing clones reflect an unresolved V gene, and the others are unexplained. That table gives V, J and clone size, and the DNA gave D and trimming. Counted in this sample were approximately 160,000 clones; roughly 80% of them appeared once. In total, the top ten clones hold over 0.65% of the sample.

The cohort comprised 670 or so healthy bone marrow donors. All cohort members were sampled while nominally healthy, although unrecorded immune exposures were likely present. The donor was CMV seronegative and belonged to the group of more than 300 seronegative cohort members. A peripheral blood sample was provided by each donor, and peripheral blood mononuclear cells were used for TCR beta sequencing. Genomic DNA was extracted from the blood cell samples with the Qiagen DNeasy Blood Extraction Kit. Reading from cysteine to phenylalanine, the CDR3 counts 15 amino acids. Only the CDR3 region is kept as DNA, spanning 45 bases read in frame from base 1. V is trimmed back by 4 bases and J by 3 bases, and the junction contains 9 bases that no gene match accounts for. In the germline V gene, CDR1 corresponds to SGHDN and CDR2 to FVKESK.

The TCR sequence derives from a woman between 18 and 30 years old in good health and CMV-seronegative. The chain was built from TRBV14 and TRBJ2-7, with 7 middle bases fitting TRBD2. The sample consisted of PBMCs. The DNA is TGTGCCAGCAGCCCAATGGGGGGGATATTCTACGAGCAGTACTTC. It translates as CASSPMGGIFYEQYF.